This T cell receptor (beta chain) was observed in a study of T cell clones after liver transplantation. As for the study in general: A pre-transplant mixed lymphocyte reaction with TCRbeta sequencing defined graft-donor-reactive clones followed in post-transplant blood. Tolerance: complete withdrawal held at least one year, liver enzymes staying within twice normal.

General observations from the study: Graft donor-reactive T cells possibly entered the graft instead of undergoing deletion. Low donor cell numbers restricted donor-reactive repertoire measurement in two subjects.

TCRdb keeps only in-frame clones here, not all; method: immunoSEQ multiplex PCR. The table lists 68,000 or so clones, approximately 92% of them singletons. Trimming took 8 bases from V and 0 from J, leaving 15 bases between them. CDR3 length: 15 residues. Germline loops: CDR1 SGHNT, CDR2 YENEEA. As regards this clone: Its antigen is as yet unknown.

The J gene is TRBJ2-3, the V gene TRBV11-3, with D unclear. The receptor was derived from a human patient who received a liver transplant. Some of the T cells may derive from the graft donor. The specimen comprised CD4+ T cells from blood, sampled less than 27 months after liver transplant. The CDR3 DNA sequence: TGTGCCAGCTCCCGCCCCGGATCTAGCACAGATACGCAGTATTTT. This codes for CASSRPGSSTDTQYF.